This T cell receptor (beta chain) is drawn from a study of CD8+CD57+ T cells in acquired aplastic anemia. Study overall: Mean yield of DNA from sorted CD4+ and CD8+ cells was approximately 3 ug.

Germline V gene data show CDR1 as LNHDA and CDR2 as SQIVND (reference sequence). The CDR3 contains 16 residues. With V trimmed by 2 bases and J by 6 bases, 5 bases remained unmatched. Using genomic DNA as the template, TCR beta VDJ and CDR3 profiling was carried out. TCRdb re-analysed the reads in MiXCR, keeping a single row per CDR3 protein. Among some 150,000 distinct CDR3 sequences listed, roughly half were seen once. Flow cytometry had shown expanded CD8+CD57+ cells in the patients chosen for sequencing. At blood sampling, none of the patients had yet received therapy. The sequence was obtained from a human donor with aplastic anemia. This chain uses TRBV19 with TRBJ1-6; TRBD1 aligns across 9 bases. The sample comprised sorted CD4+, CD8+, or CD8+CD57+ T cells (not recorded which) from PBMCs. The CDR3 DNA sequence: TGTGCCAGTAGTATACGTTCGGGACAGGGTAATTCACCCCTCCACTTT. This codes for CASSIRSGQGNSPLHF.